This T cell receptor beta chain derives from a study of T-cell memory formation after mild COVID-19. From the 5' RACE reads, TCRdb called clonotypes with MiXCR, one entry per CDR3 protein. Of about 420,000 distinct CDR3 sequences listed, under 25% are singletons. Trimming took off 3 bases at V and 4 bases at J, with 16 bases between the two ends. The CDR3 extends over 16 amino acids. Germline V gene sequence: CDR1 DFQATT, CDR2 SNEGSKA (reference sequence). Only a few counts were recorded for this clonotype. The sequencing input was PBMCs or a T cell subset sorted from them (not recorded which). The chain links TRBV20-1 to TRBJ1-6; maybe TRBD1 (5 bases). This clonotype was sampled from an adult woman who had mild COVID-19 (a few samples of this study predate the infection). Cell type and time point are not known. The CDR3 DNA reads TGCAGTGCTAGGCATGTGGGGCTCGAATATAATTCACCCCTCCACTTT. Residues: CSARHVGLEYNSPLHF.